This TCR beta chain is drawn from a study of OX40 agonist ivuxolimab in advanced cancers. Only in-frame clones appear in the TCRdb table, and some are missing; sequencing was by immunoSEQ multiplex PCR. The sample has about 26,000 clones, about 88% seen once. Blood draws occurred at baseline, cycle 4 day 1, and cycle 7 day 1. The sequencing used CD4+ or CD8+ T cells sorted from blood, collected in a trial of the OX40 agonist ivuxolimab. The origin of this receptor is an adult with an advanced solid tumor such as melanoma, head and neck, liver or kidney cancer.

This CDR3 is CASSEPGHLYEQYF. CDR3 nucleotides: TGTGCCAGCAGCGAACCGGGACACCTCTACGAGCAGTACTTC. The V call is TRBV7-9, the J call TRBJ2-7, with TRBD1 as a possible D gene (6 bases). Trimming removed 5 bases from V and 3 bases from J, with 14 bases in between. Germline V CDR1 and CDR2: SEHNR, FQNEAQ (reference sequence). This CDR3 has 14 amino acids. Filled out from reference TRBV7-9 and TRBJ2-7, the complete variable domain reads DTGVSQNPRHKITKRGQNVTFRCDPISEHNRLYWYRQTLGQGPEFLTYFQNEAQLEKSRLLSDRFSAERPKGSFSTLEIQRTEQGDSAMYLCASSEPGHLYEQYFGPGTRLTVT.